This T cell receptor beta chain was captured by sequencing in a study of blood T cell repertoires in COVID-19. The germline gives CDR1 SGHNT, CDR2 YYREEE (reference sequence). CDR3 length: 16 residues. Trimming cost V 1 base and J 5 bases, with 18 bases left between them. The protocol was immunoSEQ multiplex PCR, while the TCRdb copy is restricted to in-frame clones and leaves out a portion. The sample consists of around 230,000 clones, 89% of them appearing once. This sequence originates from a young woman with acute COVID-19. Sequenced input: PBMCs or T cells enriched from blood (not recorded which). The chain uses TRBV5-4 and TRBJ1-2; no reliable D call. The CDR3 here is CASSLRFAVSGYGYTF. DNA of the CDR3: TGTGCCAGCAGCTTGCGTTTTGCGGTTTCGGGGTATGGCTACACCTTC.